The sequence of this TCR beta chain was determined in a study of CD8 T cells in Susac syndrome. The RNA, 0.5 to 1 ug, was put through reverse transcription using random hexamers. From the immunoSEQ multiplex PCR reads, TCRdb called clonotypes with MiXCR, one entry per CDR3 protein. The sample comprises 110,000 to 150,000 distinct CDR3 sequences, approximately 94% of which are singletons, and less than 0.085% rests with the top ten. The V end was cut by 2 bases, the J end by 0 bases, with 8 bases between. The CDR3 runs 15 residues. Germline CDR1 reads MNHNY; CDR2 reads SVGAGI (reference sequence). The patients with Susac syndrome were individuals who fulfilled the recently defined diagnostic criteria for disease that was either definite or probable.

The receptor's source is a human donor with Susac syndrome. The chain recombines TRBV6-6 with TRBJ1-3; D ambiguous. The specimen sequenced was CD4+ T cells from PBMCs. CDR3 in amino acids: CASSYPPDSGNTIYF. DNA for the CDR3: TGTGCCAGCAGTTACCCCCCGGACTCTGGAAACACCATATATTTT.